Listed below are T cell receptor beta chains from one sample, sequenced in a study of STAT5B mutations in CD4+ large granular lymphocyte leukemia. Sequencing used immunoSEQ multiplex PCR; TCRdb keeps in-frame clones, though not all of them. Here the sample spans about 34,000 clones, around 74% being singletons. Input material: CD4+ T cells from blood buffy coats. The receptors stem from a human donor in good health. Each CDR3 is given with its conserved first and last residue. The D gene is left open where the match is weak. Clone sizes are given selectively: once, few, many, or a class where the clone is expanded.

cdr3_nt,cdr3_aa,clone_size,d_call,v_call,j_call
TGTGCCAGCAGCCAGTCTGGACAGGGGGGAAAAGAGACCCAGTACTTC,CASSQSGQGGKETQYF,-,TRBD1,TRBV4-2,TRBJ2-5
TGTGCCAGCAGTTACTCGAGCACAGCCTCCTACTATGGCTACACCTTC,CASSYSSTASYYGYTF,-,-,TRBV6-5,TRBJ1-2
TGCAGCGTTGCCGGCCCCGGGGGAAATTCACCCCTCCACTTT,CSVAGPGGNSPLHF,once,-,TRBV29-1,TRBJ1-6
TGTGCCACCGCGGGTCCTCTTGGACAGGGTGCAACTAATGAAAAACTGTTTTTT,CATAGPLGQGATNEKLFF,-,TRBD1,TRBV7-9,TRBJ1-4
TGCGCCAGCAGCTTGGGGCAGGGGGAATCTCAGCCCCAGCATTTT,CASSLGQGESQPQHF,-,TRBD1,TRBV5-1,TRBJ1-5
TGTGCCAGCAGTGAGATGCGGGGGAGCACAGATACGCAGTATTTT,CASSEMRGSTDTQYF,-,TRBD2,TRBV11-1,TRBJ2-3
TGTGCCAGCAGCCCCTCTAGCGGGAGGGCCTCTGAGCAGTTCTTC,CASSPSSGRASEQFF,-,TRBD2,TRBV7-9,TRBJ2-1
TGTGCCAGCAGCTTAACCCCCGGAGGAGGATTGGGATCCACCGGGGAGCTGTTTTTT,CASSLTPGGGLGSTGELFF,-,-,TRBV7-3,TRBJ2-2
TGTGCCAGCAGTTACGAAGGATATCAGCCCCAGCATTTT,CASSYEGYQPQHF,-,-,TRBV6-6,TRBJ1-5
TGTGCCAGCAGCTTGACCGGGCGGAACCAAGAGACCCAGTACTTC,CASSLTGRNQETQYF,few,-,TRBV5-4,TRBJ2-5
TGTGCCAGCAGCTTAGCTAGCGGGGGGGACCCTGCGGTAGATACGCAGTATTTT,CASSLASGGDPAVDTQYF,-,TRBD2,TRBV11-2,TRBJ2-3
TGCGCCAGCAGCAACCGAGGACAGGGGACCTTCGGTGAAGCTTTCTTT,CASSNRGQGTFGEAFF,few,TRBD1,TRBV5-1,TRBJ1-1
TGCGCCAGCAGCCAAGATTTGCAGCGGGAGGGCCGAGTGCAGTTCTTC,CASSQDLQREGRVQFF,-,TRBD2,TRBV4-3,TRBJ2-1
TGTGCCAGCTCGCGGGACAGCAATCAGCCCCAGCATTTT,CASSRDSNQPQHF,-,-,TRBV18,TRBJ1-5
TGTGCCAGCAGCTTAGGTGCAGGTTGGGACTCTGAAGCTTTCTTT,CASSLGAGWDSEAFF,-,-,TRBV5-8,TRBJ1-1
TGTGCTAGCAGCTTAGCGCGGGGTGCCGAAGAGACCCAGTACTTC,CASSLARGAEETQYF,-,-,TRBV7-7,TRBJ2-5
TGCGCCAGCAGTCGAGGACAGAACACTGAAGCTTTCTTT,CASSRGQNTEAFF,few,-,TRBV5-1,TRBJ1-1
TGTGCCAGCAGGAAGCAGTTCTTC,CASRKQFF,-,-,TRBV27,TRBJ2-1
TGCGCCAGCAGCTTGGTTACCGGGACCGAGAATGAAAAACTGTTTTTT,CASSLVTGTENEKLFF,-,-,TRBV5-1,TRBJ1-4
TGCGCCAGCAGCCTTCTCCGGGGGAACCAAGAGACCCAGTACTTC,CASSLLRGNQETQYF,-,-,TRBV4-1,TRBJ2-5
TGTGCCAGCAGCCAAGCTGGTATGAACACTGAAGCTTTCTTT,CASSQAGMNTEAFF,-,-,TRBV16,TRBJ1-1
TGTGCCAGCGGGGGGCAGGGGGAGGCTTTCTTT,CASGGQGEAFF,few,TRBD1,TRBV2,TRBJ1-1
TGTGCCTGGAGTGAACTAGCGGGAGGGCCGTACGAGCAGTACTTC,CAWSELAGGPYEQYF,-,TRBD2,TRBV30,TRBJ2-7
TGTGCTAGCCAAGGCATGGATACGCAGTATTTT,CASQGMDTQYF,-,-,TRBV12-5,TRBJ2-3
TGCAGCGTTGGGGAGCAGGGTGGGACCCAGTACTTC,CSVGEQGGTQYF,few,-,TRBV29-1,TRBJ2-5
TGTGCCAGCTCAAGGGGTGCGGGAAACATTCAGTACTTC,CASSRGAGNIQYF,-,-,TRBV18,TRBJ2-4
TGCAGCGTCGGGACAGCCTATAATTCACCCCTCCACTTT,CSVGTAYNSPLHF,-,TRBD1,TRBV29-1,TRBJ1-6
TGTGCCAGCAGCCCCCAGGGCTACGAGCAGTACTTC,CASSPQGYEQYF,-,-,TRBV11-1,TRBJ2-7
TGTGCCAGCAGCTTAGAGGGCAGGGGGATCTACAATGAGCAGTTCTTC,CASSLEGRGIYNEQFF,-,TRBD1,TRBV7-2,TRBJ2-1
TGTGCCAGCAGCTCGGACTCCCGTGCGGATACGCAGTATTTT,CASSSDSRADTQYF,-,-,TRBV5-6,TRBJ2-3
TGCGCCAGCAGCTGGGAACCGGGTCGGACTGAAGCTTTCTTT,CASSWEPGRTEAFF,-,-,TRBV5-1,TRBJ1-1